A selection of T cell receptor beta chains follows, all from one sample in a study of blood T cell repertoires in COVID-19. TCRdb keeps only in-frame clones here, not all; method: immunoSEQ multiplex PCR. The data contain approximately 240,000 clones, about 93% of them singletons. The sequenced material came from PBMCs or T cells enriched from blood (not recorded which). All receptors derive from a woman aged 18 to 35 who had recovered from COVID-19. The CDR3 runs from the conserved cysteine through the conserved F or W. The D gene is left open where the match is weak. Clone size is given for some rows only: seen once, a few or many times, or a class if the clone is expanded.

>-|TRBJ2-1|TRBV7-2|-
CASSDTSYNEQFF
TGTGCCAGTTCGGACACTTCCTACAATGAGCAGTTCTTC
>TRBD2|TRBJ2-7|TRBV14|few
CASSPATSGGYEQYF
TGTGCCAGCAGCCCCGCGACTAGCGGGGGCTACGAGCAGTACTTC
>TRBD1|TRBJ1-5|TRBV5-5|-
CASTPGQGYSNQPQHF
TGTGCCAGCACCCCGGGACAGGGTTATAGCAATCAGCCCCAGCATTTT
>TRBD1|TRBJ2-1|TRBV2|-
CASRRDRGLFLRDNEQFF
TGTGCCAGCAGGAGGGACAGGGGGCTCTTTCTACGGGACAATGAGCAGTTCTTC
>-|TRBJ2-1|TRBV11-3|-
CASSFWPGDEQFF
TGTGCCAGCAGCTTTTGGCCAGGGGATGAGCAGTTCTTC
>-|TRBJ1-5|TRBV28|once
CASSFVDRRISPQHF
TGTGCCAGCAGTTTTGTGGATCGGAGAATCAGCCCCCAGCATTTT
>-|TRBJ2-7|TRBV11-2|-
CASSLDGEQYF
TGTGCCAGCAGCTTAGACGGCGAGCAGTACTTC
>TRBD2|TRBJ2-7|TRBV4-3|-
CASSPRLAGGSYEQYF
TGCGCCAGCAGCCCCAGACTAGCGGGGGGCTCCTACGAGCAGTACTTC
>TRBD1|TRBJ1-1|TRBV6-5|-
CASSYSPDRGGKAFF
TGTGCCAGCAGTTACTCTCCAGACAGGGGAGGGAAAGCTTTCTTT
>-|TRBJ1-1|TRBV12-3/TRBV12-4|-
CASTMSGNTEAFF
TGTGCCAGCACCATGTCAGGGAACACTGAAGCTTTCTTT
>-|TRBJ2-5|TRBV28|-
CASSSSPGMRTQYF
TGTGCCAGCAGTTCATCCCCAGGGATGCGAACCCAGTACTTC
>-|TRBJ1-1|TRBV11-2|-
CASSQQDTEAFF
TGTGCCAGCAGCCAACAAGACACTGAAGCTTTCTTT
>-|TRBJ1-5|TRBV20-1|-
CSASQGTPQHF
TGCAGTGCTAGCCAGGGTACGCCCCAGCATTTT
>TRBD1|TRBJ1-4|TRBV7-8|-
CASSSGQAGKLFF
TGTGCCAGCAGCTCCGGACAGGCCGGCAAACTGTTTTTT
>-|TRBJ1-2|TRBV7-2|-
CASSYMPQVGGYTF
TGTGCCAGCAGCTATATGCCACAGGTTGGTGGCTACACCTTC
>TRBD1|TRBJ1-3|TRBV2|-
CASSADRARGNTIYF
TGTGCCAGCAGTGCGGACAGGGCAAGGGGAAACACCATATATTTT
>-|TRBJ2-2|TRBV14|-
CASSDWGAGELFF
TGTGCCAGCAGCGATTGGGGGGCCGGGGAGCTGTTTTTT
>-|TRBJ1-2|TRBV4-3|-
CASSQDLRGGDYGYTF
TGCGCCAGCAGCCAAGATCTGAGAGGAGGAGACTATGGCTACACCTTC
>TRBD1|TRBJ1-4|TRBV6-5|-
CASSYATGTGYEKLFF
TGTGCCAGCAGTTACGCAACCGGGACAGGGTATGAAAAACTGTTTTTT
>-|TRBJ2-1|TRBV12-3/TRBV12-4|-
CASRITTGNEQFF
TGTGCCAGCAGAATAACTACGGGAAATGAGCAGTTCTTC
>TRBD1|TRBJ2-2|TRBV4-2|-
CASSSRQGGTGELFF
TGTGCCAGCAGCTCCCGACAGGGGGGAACCGGGGAGCTGTTTTTT
>-|TRBJ1-1|TRBV6-5|-
CASSYGTPVNTEAFF
TGTGCCAGCAGCTACGGGACTCCGGTGAACACTGAAGCTTTCTTT
>TRBD2|TRBJ2-1|TRBV27|once
CASSRTSGGKIYNEQFF
TGTGCCAGCAGTCGGACTAGCGGGGGCAAGATCTACAATGAGCAGTTCTTC
>TRBD2|TRBJ2-1|TRBV5-4|-
CASSSGTSGGARLSEQFF
TGTGCCAGCAGCTCCGGGACTAGCGGGGGGGCCAGGTTGAGTGAGCAGTTCTTC
>-|TRBJ1-3|TRBV10-3|-
CAIRLGGSGNTIYF
TGTGCCATCAGACTCGGGGGCTCTGGAAACACCATATATTTT
>-|TRBJ1-2|TRBV19|-
CASKGPFQGNYGYTF
TGTGCCAGTAAGGGGCCCTTCCAGGGCAACTATGGCTACACCTTC
>-|TRBJ1-5|TRBV4-1|once
CASSQESLSVPFSNQPQHF
TGCGCCAGCAGCCAAGAAAGTCTCAGTGTCCCCTTTAGCAATCAGCCCCAGCATTTT
>TRBD2|TRBJ2-3|TRBV5-4|-
CASSYLAGGPTDTQYF
TGTGCCAGCAGCTACTTAGCGGGAGGGCCGACGGATACGCAGTATTTT
>-|TRBJ1-2|TRBV5-4|few
CASSLGRGSGYTF
TGTGCCAGCAGCTTGGGCAGGGGAAGTGGCTACACCTTC
>TRBD1|TRBJ1-4|TRBV29-1|once
CSVGQGATNEKLFF
TGCAGCGTGGGACAGGGGGCAACTAATGAAAAACTGTTTTTT
>TRBD2|TRBJ2-5|TRBV14|once
CASSQKYGRLGTQYF
TGTGCCAGCAGCCAGAAATACGGGAGGCTTGGGACCCAGTACTTC
>-|TRBJ2-1|TRBV6-5|-
CASSLLAASNNEQFF
TGTGCCAGCAGCCTACTAGCCGCTTCTAACAATGAGCAGTTCTTC
>-|TRBJ2-6|TRBV18|-
CASSPSGPGVGSGANVLTF
TGTGCCAGCTCACCCTCGGGTCCAGGGGTAGGCTCTGGGGCCAACGTCCTGACTTTC
>-|TRBJ1-2|TRBV5-4|-
CASSRRLANYGYTF
TGTGCCAGCAGCAGGAGGCTAGCTAACTATGGCTACACCTTC
>TRBD2|TRBJ2-1|TRBV19|-
CASREVWDYVSSYNEQFF
TGTGCCAGTAGAGAGGTTTGGGACTATGTCAGCTCCTACAATGAGCAGTTCTTC
>TRBD2|TRBJ2-7|TRBV4-1|-
CASSQDSTSGWYEQYF
TGCGCCAGCAGCCAAGATTCCACTAGCGGGTGGTACGAGCAGTACTTC
>TRBD1|TRBJ2-1|TRBV5-1|-
CASSLGGQSNEQFF
TGCGCCAGCAGCTTGGGGGGACAGTCAAATGAGCAGTTCTTC
>TRBD1|TRBJ1-2|TRBV28|once
CASSLRDRTNYGYTF
TGTGCCAGCAGTTTGCGGGACAGGACAAACTATGGCTACACCTTC
>-|TRBJ1-5|TRBV2|-
CASSLRGGGNQPQHF
TGTGCCAGCAGTCTTCGTGGGGGAGGGAATCAGCCCCAGCATTTT
>TRBD2|TRBJ2-1|TRBV27|-
CASSTPSGRAAWMDEQFF
TGTGCCAGCAGTACACCTAGCGGGAGGGCGGCATGGATGGATGAGCAGTTCTTC
>-|TRBJ2-6|TRBV5-5|-
CASSSYRSSGANVLTF
TGTGCCAGCAGCTCCTACAGGAGCTCTGGGGCCAACGTCCTGACTTTC
>-|TRBJ1-3|TRBV28|-
CASSTPWGPSGNTIYF
TGTGCCAGCAGTACCCCTTGGGGGCCATCTGGAAACACCATATATTTT
>-|TRBJ1-2|TRBV6-6|-
CASSYSSPRDYGYTF
TGTGCCAGCAGTTACTCTTCACCTAGAGATTATGGCTACACCTTC
>-|TRBJ1-1|TRBV5-1|-
CASSTGGGNTEAFF
TGCGCCAGCAGCACCGGCGGGGGGAACACTGAAGCTTTCTTT
>-|TRBJ2-1|TRBV5-1|-
CASSFSGGSYNEQFF
TGCGCCAGCAGCTTTTCGGGCGGGTCCTACAATGAGCAGTTCTTC
>-|TRBJ1-3|TRBV19|-
CASSARGSGNTIYF
TGTGCCAGTAGCGCGAGGGGGTCTGGAAACACCATATATTTT
>-|TRBJ1-4|TRBV10-3|-
CAISEGHDEKLFF
TGTGCCATCAGTGAGGGACACGATGAAAAACTGTTTTTT
>TRBD2|TRBJ2-1|TRBV27|-
CASSLAGVLKYNEQFF
TGTGCCAGCAGTTTAGCGGGGGTGTTGAAGTACAATGAGCAGTTCTTC
>TRBD1|TRBJ1-2|TRBV7-9|-
CASSFSGGPNIYGYTF
TGTGCCAGCAGCTTCTCAGGGGGCCCAAATATATATGGCTACACCTTC
>TRBD1|TRBJ1-2|TRBV28|-
CASSLTGGAEGYTF
TGTGCCAGCAGCCTCACAGGGGGCGCTGAAGGCTACACCTTC
>TRBD1|TRBJ1-6|TRBV27|-
CATGQGSSPLHF
TGTGCCACCGGACAGGGGAGTTCACCCCTCCACTTT
>-|TRBJ1-2|TRBV28|few
CASMDGDYGYTF
TGTGCCTCGATGGACGGGGATTATGGCTACACCTTC
>-|TRBJ2-2|TRBV28|-
CASRGWGERDTGELFF
TGTGCCAGCAGGGGATGGGGGGAACGGGACACCGGGGAGCTGTTTTTT
>TRBD1|TRBJ2-3|TRBV6-6|-
CASRKGQPSTDTQYF
TGTGCCAGCAGAAAGGGACAGCCTAGCACAGATACGCAGTATTTT
>-|TRBJ1-2|TRBV18|-
CASSPPGGGTGYTF
TGTGCCAGCTCACCACCGGGGGGGGGTACTGGCTACACCTTC
>-|TRBJ2-3|TRBV21-1|-
CASSKDPGSGLGTDTQYF
TGTGCCAGCAGCAAGGATCCAGGTAGCGGGCTCGGCACAGATACGCAGTATTTT
>TRBD1|TRBJ1-6|TRBV2|-
CASSGQGGSYNSPLHF
TGTGCCAGCAGTGGACAGGGCGGATCCTATAATTCACCCCTCCACTTT